The next 21 T cell receptor beta chains were all read from a single sample in a study of beta chain features in type 1 diabetes. Isolated RNA was reverse transcribed in full, so expressed TCRB transcripts were sequenced. TCRdb keeps only in-frame clones here, not all; method: immunoSEQ multiplex PCR. The table has about 930,000 clones, 17% seen once. The material sequenced was naive CD4+ T cells from blood. These TCRs come from a woman aged 18-29 years in good health.

The CDR3, as DNA: TGTGCCAGCTCCTGGACAGGCGAAAGCTCTGGGGCCAACGTCCTGACTTTC. Amino acid sequence: CASSWTGESSGANVLTF. This sequence joins TRBV18 and TRBJ2-6; 7 bases align to TRBD1. There are 17 residues in the CDR3. CDR1 and CDR2 (germline): KGHSH, LQKENI. V shed 6 bases and J 0 bases; nucleotides not matched to a gene: 8.

This clone occurred a few times. V is TRBV7-2 and J is TRBJ2-7; D perhaps matches TRBD1 (6 bases). Trimming shortened V by 5 bases and J by 9 bases, and 26 bases separated the two germline ends. This CDR3 has 16 amino acids. The germline gives CDR1 SGHTA, CDR2 FQGNSA. The DNA for the CDR3 is TGTGCCAGCAGCCCCACTCTCACAGGGAAGGCAGGAAGGCAGTACTTC. This sequence encodes CASSPTLTGKAGRQYF.

Only a few counts were recorded for this clone. The chain carries TRBV4-2 and TRBJ2-7; 9 nucleotides align to TRBD2. The CDR3 sequence is 15 residues long. V lost 2 bases, J lost 4 bases, and 6 bases stayed unmatched. The germline gives CDR1 LGHNA, CDR2 YNFKEQ. The CDR3 nucleotides read TGTGCCAGCAGCCAACGAGGACTAGCGTTTTACGAGCAGTACTTC. As protein: CASSQRGLAFYEQYF.

The rearrangement uses TRBV29-1 and TRBJ2-7; D unclear. This CDR3 spans 13 amino acids. Trimming left V 4 bases short and J 3 bases short, with 13 bases between. Germline assignment: CDR1 SQVTM and CDR2 ANQGSEA. The CDR3 sequence is CSVGAREGYEQYF. The CDR3 region has the DNA TGCAGCGTTGGGGCCCGCGAAGGCTACGAGCAGTACTTC.

The chain has TRBV7-9 and TRBJ2-5, with TRBD2 matching 7 bases. Trimming removed 1 base from V and 7 bases from J; junction bases left unmatched: 6. Germline-derived CDR1 and CDR2 are SEHNR and FQNEAQ (reference sequence). The CDR3 sequence is 14 residues long. The CDR3: CASSLGPTGGTQYF. The CDR3 DNA reads TGTGCCAGCAGCTTAGGGCCAACGGGAGGGACCCAGTACTTC.

The V gene is TRBV5-4, the J gene TRBJ2-1, with 10 positions matching TRBD2. This CDR3 region has 16 residues. Germline assignment: CDR1 SGHNT and CDR2 YYREEE (reference sequence). V lost 4 bases, J lost 7 bases, and 11 bases stayed unmatched. The chain's CDR3 is CASSRGTSARGNEQFF. As DNA, the CDR3 is TGTGCCAGCAGCCGTGGGACTAGCGCTCGTGGGAATGAGCAGTTCTTC.

The V and J genes are TRBV19 and TRBJ2-2; D tentatively fits TRBD1 or TRBD2 (5 bases each). Germline values: CDR1 LNHDA, CDR2 SQIVND (reference sequence). This CDR3 has 14 residues. With 5 bases removed from V and 6 bases from J, the gap between germline ends came to 13 bases. The CDR3 loop is CASSSTPGPGELFF. The CDR3 DNA reads TGTGCCAGTAGTTCCACCCCGGGACCCGGGGAGCTGTTTTTT.

This chain uses TRBV4-2 with TRBJ2-7, with a weak D call TRBD2 (6 bases). Germline CDR1 LGHNA, CDR2 YNFKEQ. CDR3 length: 14 residues. V lost 1 base, J lost 6 bases, and 13 bases lay in between. CDR3 protein: CASSQVRRESEQYF. The CDR3 DNA reads TGTGCCAGCAGCCAAGTCCGGAGGGAGAGCGAGCAGTACTTC.

This clone was recorded a few times. The chain is built from TRBV7-8 and TRBJ2-3; 7 positions match TRBD2. The trim removed 5 bases at V and 4 bases at J, leaving 15 bases unmatched. The CDR3 has 17 residues. Per the germline V gene, CDR1 is SGHVS and CDR2 is FQNEAQ. Here the CDR3 reads CASSPRRGKRGPDTQYF. In DNA form, the CDR3 reads TGTGCCAGCAGCCCTCGGCGGGGGAAGAGGGGCCCAGATACGCAGTATTTT.

The rearrangement joins TRBV5-1 to TRBJ2-2; 11 nucleotides agree with TRBD2. Germline V lookup: CDR1 SGHRS, CDR2 YFSETQ. The V and J ends lost 4 bases and 5 bases, in that order; junction bases with no gene match: 10. This CDR3 region has 17 residues. DNA for the CDR3: TGCGCCAGCAGCCGCGATATTCGGACTAGCGGGACCGGGGAGCTGTTTTTT. It specifies CASSRDIRTSGTGELFF.

This sequence joins TRBV10-3 and TRBJ2-7; 7 bases map to TRBD1. V lost 6 bases to trimming and J lost 7 bases; unmatched junction nucleotides: 3. The CDR3 spans 11 residues. Germline loops: CDR1 ENHRY, CDR2 SYGVKD. The CDR3 region is CAIRQGSEQYF. DNA for the CDR3: TGTGCCATCAGACAGGGGAGTGAGCAGTACTTC.

This chain uses TRBV10-3 with TRBJ2-1; TRBD2 matches 11 bases. The V gene's germline CDR1 is ENHRY and CDR2 SYGVKD. The CDR3 is made up of 17 amino acids. Trimming removed 0 bases from V and 4 bases from J; junction bases left unmatched: 5. The CDR3 DNA reads TGTGCCATCAGTGAGTCGTGGACTAGCGGGTTGTACAATGAGCAGTTCTTC. It translates to CAISESWTSGLYNEQFF.

J is TRBJ1-3 and V is TRBV7-8; no clear D gene. CDR1 is SGHVS and CDR2 is FQNEAQ in the germline V gene. Deletions cut 0 bases from V and 5 bases from J, with 11 bases between. The CDR3 contains 15 residues. The CDR3 reads CASSLAGRGRNTIYF. For the CDR3, the DNA is TGTGCCAGCAGCTTAGCGGGCCGAGGGAGAAACACCATATATTTT.

This chain links TRBV9 with TRBJ2-5, with TRBD2 matching over 9 bases. V lost 1 base to trimming and J lost 5 bases; unmatched junction nucleotides: 9. The CDR3 consists of 16 residues. The germline gives CDR1 SGDLS, CDR2 YYNGEE. The CDR3 bases are TGTGCCAGCAGCGTAAGGGGCGGGAGGGCCCCGGAGACCCAGTACTTC. Translating it yields CASSVRGGRAPETQYF.

In its sample, this clone was seen a few times. The chain carries TRBV4-2 and TRBJ2-1; TRBD2 aligns across 9 bases. CDR3 size: 16 residues. Trimming cost V 6 bases and J 5 bases; bases outside gene matches: 11. The germline V gene encodes CDR1 LGHNA and CDR2 YNFKEQ. Written as DNA, the CDR3 is TGTGCCAGCAGTCATAGCGGGAGCTGGTTTGACAATGAGCAGTTCTTC. Its translation is CASSHSGSWFDNEQFF.

This clone has more than one count but fewer than ten. The chain has TRBV7-2 and TRBJ2-2; D unresolved. The CDR3 has 13 residues. Trimming shortened V by 2 bases and J by 3 bases, and 4 bases separated the two germline ends. The germline V gene has CDR1 SGHTA and CDR2 FQGNSA. CDR3 in amino acids: CASSLPDTGELFF. The DNA for the CDR3 is TGTGCCAGCAGCTTACCCGACACCGGGGAGCTGTTTTTT. Using reference TRBV7-2 and TRBJ2-2 for the parts outside the CDR3, the full variable domain is GAGVSQSPSNKVTEKGKDVELRCDPISGHTALYWYRQSLGQGLEFLIYFQGNSAPDKSGLPSDRFSAERTGGSVSTLTIQRTQQEDSAVYLCASSLPDTGELFFGEGSRLTVL.

V usage is TRBV6-6 and J usage is TRBJ2-2, with no clear D. Trimming removed 2 bases from V and 9 bases from J, with 7 bases in between. The CDR3 sequence is 12 residues long. Germline assignment: CDR1 MNHNY and CDR2 SVGAGI (reference sequence). CDR3 sequence reads: CASSYELRELFF. The CDR3 DNA follows: TGTGCCAGCAGTTACGAGCTCCGGGAGCTGTTTTTT.

Notes on this clone: A read error may produce the germline difference seen at one junction end. Other DNA sequences in the same sample also yield this CDR3. The chain couples TRBV9 to TRBJ1-4, with D possibly TRBD1 on 6 matching bases. CDR3 length: 14 residues. The germline V gene has CDR1 SGDLS and CDR2 YYNGEE. CDR3 residues: CASSPQGRNEKLFF. Here the CDR3 DNA reads TGTGCCAGCAGCCCCCAGGGGCGTAATGAAAAACTGTTCTTT.

In this sample, this clone turned up a few times. The V and J genes are TRBV27 and TRBJ2-1, with 7 bases fitting TRBD1. The trim removed 8 bases at V and 0 bases at J, leaving 19 bases unmatched. The CDR3 sequence is 19 residues long. Germline V CDR1 and CDR2: MNHEY, SMNVEV (reference sequence). This CDR3 reads CASGRRRDSGPGSYNEQFF. The CDR3 DNA reads as TGTGCCAGCGGTCGCCGCCGGGACAGCGGCCCCGGCTCCTACAATGAGCAGTTCTTC.

This clone was seen only a few times. The V gene is TRBV6-5, the J gene TRBJ2-2; weak D call: TRBD1 (5 bases). Trimming took off 0 bases at V and 6 bases at J, with 8 bases between the two ends. This CDR3 has 14 residues. CDR1 and CDR2 from the germline V gene are MNHEY and SVGAGI. CDR3 sequence: CASSYSIGAGELFF. The CDR3 nucleotides read TGTGCCAGCAGTTACTCGATAGGGGCCGGGGAGCTGTTTTTT.

The rearrangement uses TRBV29-1 and TRBJ2-7, with TRBD2 matching 8 bases. Trimming cost V 7 bases and J 4 bases; bases outside gene matches: 21. Germline loops: CDR1 SQVTM, CDR2 ANQGSEA. This CDR3 has 17 residues. In DNA form, the CDR3 reads TGCAGCGGGCGCCCGGGACTAGACATTACAGGCCGTTACGAGCAGTACTTC. It translates to CSGRPGLDITGRYEQYF.